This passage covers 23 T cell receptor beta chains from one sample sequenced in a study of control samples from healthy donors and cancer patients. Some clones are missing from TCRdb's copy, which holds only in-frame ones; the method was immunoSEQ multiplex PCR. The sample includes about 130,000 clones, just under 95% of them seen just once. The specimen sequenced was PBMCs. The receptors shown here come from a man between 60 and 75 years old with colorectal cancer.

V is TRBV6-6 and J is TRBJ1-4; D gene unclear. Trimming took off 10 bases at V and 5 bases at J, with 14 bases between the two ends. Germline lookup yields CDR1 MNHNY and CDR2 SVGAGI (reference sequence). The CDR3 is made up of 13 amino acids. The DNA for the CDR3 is TGTGCCACCTGGCGTTCTTTAAATGAAAAACTGTTTTTT. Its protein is CATWRSLNEKLFF.

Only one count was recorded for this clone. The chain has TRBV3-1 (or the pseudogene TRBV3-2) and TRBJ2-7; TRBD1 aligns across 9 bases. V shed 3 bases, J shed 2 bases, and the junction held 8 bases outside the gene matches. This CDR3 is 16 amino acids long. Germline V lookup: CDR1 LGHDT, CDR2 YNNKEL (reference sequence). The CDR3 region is CASSHGSGTGTYEQYF. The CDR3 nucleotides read TGTGCCAGCAGCCATGGATCCGGGACAGGGACCTACGAGCAGTACTTC.

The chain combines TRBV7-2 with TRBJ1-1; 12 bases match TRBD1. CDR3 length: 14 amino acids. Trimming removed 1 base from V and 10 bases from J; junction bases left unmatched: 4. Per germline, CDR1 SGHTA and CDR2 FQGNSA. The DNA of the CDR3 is TGTGCCAGCAGCTTAGTGGGACAGGGGGCAACAGCTTTCTTT. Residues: CASSLVGQGATAFF.

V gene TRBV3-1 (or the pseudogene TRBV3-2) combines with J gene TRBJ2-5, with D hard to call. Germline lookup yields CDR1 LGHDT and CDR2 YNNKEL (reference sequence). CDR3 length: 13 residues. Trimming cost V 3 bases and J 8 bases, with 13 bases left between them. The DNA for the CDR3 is TGTGCCAGCAGCCAGCCCCCGGGCCCTACCCAGTACTTC. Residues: CASSQPPGPTQYF.

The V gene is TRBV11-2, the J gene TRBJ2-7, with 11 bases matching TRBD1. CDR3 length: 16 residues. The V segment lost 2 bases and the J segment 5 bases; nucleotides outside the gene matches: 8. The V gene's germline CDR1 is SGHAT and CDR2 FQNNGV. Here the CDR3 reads CASSLWRTGGVDEQYF. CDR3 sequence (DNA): TGTGCCAGCAGCTTATGGCGGACAGGGGGCGTCGACGAGCAGTACTTC. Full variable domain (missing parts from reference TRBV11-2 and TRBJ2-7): EAGVAQSPRYKIIEKRQSVAFWCNPISGHATLYWYQQILGQGPKLLIQFQNNGVVDDSQLPKDRFSAERLKGVDSTLKIQPAKLEDSAVYLCASSLWRTGGVDEQYFGPGTRLTVT.

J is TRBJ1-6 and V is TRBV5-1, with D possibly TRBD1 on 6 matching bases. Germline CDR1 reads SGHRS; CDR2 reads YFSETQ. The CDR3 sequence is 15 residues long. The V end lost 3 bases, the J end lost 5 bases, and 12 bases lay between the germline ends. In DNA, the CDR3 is TGCGCCAGCAGCTCCTCAGGGGTGCATAATTCACCCCTCCACTTT. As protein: CASSSSGVHNSPLHF. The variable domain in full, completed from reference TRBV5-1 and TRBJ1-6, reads KAGVTQTPRYLIKTRGQQVTLSCSPISGHRSVSWYQQTPGQGLQFLFEYFSETQRNKGNFPGRFSGRQFSNSRSEMNVSTLELGDSALYLCASSSSGVHNSPLHFGNGTRLTVT.

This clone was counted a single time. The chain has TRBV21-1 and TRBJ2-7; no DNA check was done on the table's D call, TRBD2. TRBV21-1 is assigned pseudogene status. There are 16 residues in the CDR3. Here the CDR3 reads CASSKEGSGNSYEQYF. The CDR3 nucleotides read TGTGCCAGCAGCAAAGAAGGAAGCGGAAACTCCTACGAGCAGTACTTC.

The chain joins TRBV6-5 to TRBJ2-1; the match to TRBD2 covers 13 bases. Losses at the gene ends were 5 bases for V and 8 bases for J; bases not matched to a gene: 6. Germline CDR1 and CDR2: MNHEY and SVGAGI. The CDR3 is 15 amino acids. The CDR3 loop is CASSPTSGGADEQFF. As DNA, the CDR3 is TGTGCCAGCAGTCCAACTAGCGGGGGGGCCGATGAGCAGTTCTTC.

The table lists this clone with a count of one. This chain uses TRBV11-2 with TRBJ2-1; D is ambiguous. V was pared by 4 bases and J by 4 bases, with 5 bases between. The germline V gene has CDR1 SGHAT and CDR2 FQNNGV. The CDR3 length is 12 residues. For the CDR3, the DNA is TGTGCCAGCAGCTATGATTACAATGAGCAGTTCTTC. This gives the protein CASSYDYNEQFF.

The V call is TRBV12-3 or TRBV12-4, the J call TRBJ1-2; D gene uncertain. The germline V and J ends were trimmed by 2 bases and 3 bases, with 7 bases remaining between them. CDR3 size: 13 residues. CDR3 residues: CASSLRVDYGYTF. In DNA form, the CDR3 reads TGTGCCAGCAGTTTAAGGGTGGACTATGGCTACACCTTC.

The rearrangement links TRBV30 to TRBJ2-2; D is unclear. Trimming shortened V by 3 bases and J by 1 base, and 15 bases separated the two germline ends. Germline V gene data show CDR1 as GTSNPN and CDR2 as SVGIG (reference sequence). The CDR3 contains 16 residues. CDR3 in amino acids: CAWSYATPRNTGELFF. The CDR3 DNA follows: TGTGCCTGGAGCTACGCGACACCGAGGAACACCGGGGAGCTGTTTTTT.

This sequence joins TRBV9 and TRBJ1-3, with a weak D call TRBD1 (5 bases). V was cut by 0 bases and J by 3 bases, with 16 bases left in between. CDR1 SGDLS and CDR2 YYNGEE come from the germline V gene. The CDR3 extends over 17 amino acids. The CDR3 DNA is TGTGCCAGCAGCGTAGGAACTACCGGGACCGGTGGAAACACCATATATTTT. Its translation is CASSVGTTGTGGNTIYF.

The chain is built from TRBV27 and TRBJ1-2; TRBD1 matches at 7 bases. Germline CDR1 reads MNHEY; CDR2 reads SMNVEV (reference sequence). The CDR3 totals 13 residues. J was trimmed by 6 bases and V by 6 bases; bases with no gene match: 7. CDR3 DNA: TGTGCCAGCAGACAGGGGAGCATCGATGGCTACACCTTC. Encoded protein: CASRQGSIDGYTF.

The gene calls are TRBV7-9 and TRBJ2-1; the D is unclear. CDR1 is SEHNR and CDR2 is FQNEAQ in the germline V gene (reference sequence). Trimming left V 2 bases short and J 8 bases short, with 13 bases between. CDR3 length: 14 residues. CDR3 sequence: CASSLFDIGHEQFF. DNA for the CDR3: TGTGCCAGCAGCTTATTCGATATTGGGCATGAGCAGTTCTTC.

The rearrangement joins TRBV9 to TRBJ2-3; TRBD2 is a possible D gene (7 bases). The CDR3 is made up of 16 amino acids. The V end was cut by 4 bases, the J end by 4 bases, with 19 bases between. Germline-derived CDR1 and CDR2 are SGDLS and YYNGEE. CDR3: CASSSRGRGAPDTQYF. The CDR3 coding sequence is TGTGCCAGCAGCTCCAGGGGACGGGGGGCCCCAGATACGCAGTATTTT.

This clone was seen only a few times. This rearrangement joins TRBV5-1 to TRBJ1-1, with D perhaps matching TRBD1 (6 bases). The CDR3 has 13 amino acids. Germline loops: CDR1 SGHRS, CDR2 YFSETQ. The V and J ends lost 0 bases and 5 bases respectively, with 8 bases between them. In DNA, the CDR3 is TGCGCCAGCAGCTTGGATAGGGGGACTGAAGCTTTCTTT. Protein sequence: CASSLDRGTEAFF. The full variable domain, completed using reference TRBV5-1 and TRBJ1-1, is KAGVTQTPRYLIKTRGQQVTLSCSPISGHRSVSWYQQTPGQGLQFLFEYFSETQRNKGNFPGRFSGRQFSNSRSEMNVSTLELGDSALYLCASSLDRGTEAFFGQGTRLTVV.

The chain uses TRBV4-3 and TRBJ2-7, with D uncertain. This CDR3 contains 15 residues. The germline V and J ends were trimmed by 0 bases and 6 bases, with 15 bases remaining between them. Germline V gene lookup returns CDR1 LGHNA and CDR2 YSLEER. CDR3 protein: CASSQDSPPWAEQYF. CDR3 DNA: TGCGCCAGCAGCCAAGATAGTCCTCCCTGGGCCGAGCAGTACTTC.

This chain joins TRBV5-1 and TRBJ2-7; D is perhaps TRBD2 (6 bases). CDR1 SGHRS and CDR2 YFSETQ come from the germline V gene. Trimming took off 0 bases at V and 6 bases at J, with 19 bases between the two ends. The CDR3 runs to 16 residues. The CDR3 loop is CASSLAAEGPQVEQYF. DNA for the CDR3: TGCGCCAGCAGCTTGGCGGCGGAGGGGCCGCAGGTCGAGCAGTACTTC.

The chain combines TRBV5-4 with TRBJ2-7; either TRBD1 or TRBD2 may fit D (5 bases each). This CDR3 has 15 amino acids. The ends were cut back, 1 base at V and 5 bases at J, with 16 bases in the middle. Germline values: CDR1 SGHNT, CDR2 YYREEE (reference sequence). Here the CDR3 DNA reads TGTGCCAGCAGCTTGCAAGGGCGCGAGGGGCACGAGCAGTACTTC. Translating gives CASSLQGREGHEQYF.

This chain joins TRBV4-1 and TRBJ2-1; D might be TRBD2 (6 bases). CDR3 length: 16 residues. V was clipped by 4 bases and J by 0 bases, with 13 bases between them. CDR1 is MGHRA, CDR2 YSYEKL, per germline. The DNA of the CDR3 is TGCGCCAGCAGCCTCGGGACTTCGAGCTCCTACAATGAGCAGTTCTTC. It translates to CASSLGTSSSYNEQFF.

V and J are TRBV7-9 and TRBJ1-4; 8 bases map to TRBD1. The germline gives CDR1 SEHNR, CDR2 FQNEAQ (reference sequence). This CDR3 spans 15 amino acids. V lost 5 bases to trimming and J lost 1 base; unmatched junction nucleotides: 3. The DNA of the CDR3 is TGTGCCAGCAGCCCAGGACAGGGAACTAATGAAAAACTGTTTTTT. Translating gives CASSPGQGTNEKLFF.

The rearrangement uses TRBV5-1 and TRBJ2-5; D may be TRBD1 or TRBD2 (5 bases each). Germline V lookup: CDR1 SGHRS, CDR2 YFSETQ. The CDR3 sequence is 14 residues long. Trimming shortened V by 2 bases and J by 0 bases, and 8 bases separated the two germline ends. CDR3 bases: TGCGCCAGCAGCTTCCGAGGGGACCAAGAGACCCAGTACTTC. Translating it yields CASSFRGDQETQYF. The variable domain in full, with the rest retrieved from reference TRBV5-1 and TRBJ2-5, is KAGVTQTPRYLIKTRGQQVTLSCSPISGHRSVSWYQQTPGQGLQFLFEYFSETQRNKGNFPGRFSGRQFSNSRSEMNVSTLELGDSALYLCASSFRGDQETQYFGPGTRLLVL.

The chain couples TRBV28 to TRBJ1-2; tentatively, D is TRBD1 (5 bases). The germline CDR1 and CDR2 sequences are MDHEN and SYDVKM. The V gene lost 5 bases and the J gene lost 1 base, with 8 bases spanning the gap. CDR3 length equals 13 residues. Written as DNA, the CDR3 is TGTGCCAGCAGTCCGACAGTTAACTATGGCTACACCTTC. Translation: CASSPTVNYGYTF.